Listed below are T cell receptor beta chains from one sample, sequenced in a study of blood T cell repertoires in COVID-19. TCRdb's copy holds only in-frame clones and misses some; the assay was immunoSEQ multiplex PCR. The table lists over 200,000 clones, roughly 89% of them singletons. Sequencing input: peripheral blood. Source of these receptors: a man in his 60s who had recovered from COVID-19. Each CDR3 is given with its conserved first and last residue. Fields, in order: CDR3 protein, CDR3 DNA, clone size, D gene, CDR3 length, J gene, V gene. The D gene is left open where the match is weak. The size field is filled for only some rows; it gives once, few, many or a size class.

CDR3 protein: CASSDRLNYGYTF
CDR3 DNA: TGTGCCAGCAGTGACAGACTTAACTATGGCTACACCTTC
clone size: .
D gene: .
CDR3 length: 13
J gene: TRBJ1-2
V gene: TRBV6-1

CDR3 protein: CSASQTGRTEAFF
CDR3 DNA: TGCAGTGCTAGTCAGACAGGGCGGACTGAAGCTTTCTTT
clone size: .
D gene: TRBD1
CDR3 length: 13
J gene: TRBJ1-1
V gene: TRBV20-1

CDR3 protein: CASSSYGETQYF
CDR3 DNA: TGTGCCAGCAGCTCCTATGGAGAGACCCAGTACTTC
clone size: .
D gene: .
CDR3 length: 12
J gene: TRBJ2-5
V gene: TRBV7-2

CDR3 protein: CAISESGGGASGELFF
CDR3 DNA: TGTGCCATCAGTGAGTCGGGTGGGGGCGCATCCGGGGAGCTGTTTTTT
clone size: .
D gene: .
CDR3 length: 16
J gene: TRBJ2-2
V gene: TRBV10-3

CDR3 protein: CASSPGLAIYEQYF
CDR3 DNA: TGTGCCAGCTCTCCGGGACTAGCGATCTATGAGCAGTACTTC
clone size: .
D gene: TRBD2
CDR3 length: 14
J gene: TRBJ2-7
V gene: TRBV18

CDR3 protein: CASSPRQTGPETQYF
CDR3 DNA: TGTGCCAGCAGCCCAAGACAGACAGGGCCAGAGACCCAGTACTTC
clone size: .
D gene: TRBD1
CDR3 length: 15
J gene: TRBJ2-5
V gene: TRBV14

CDR3 protein: CASSPGTGREKLFF
CDR3 DNA: TGTGCCAGCAGCCCTGGGACAGGCAGAGAAAAACTGTTTTTT
clone size: .
D gene: TRBD1
CDR3 length: 14
J gene: TRBJ1-4
V gene: TRBV9

CDR3 protein: CASSFTPGEAFF
CDR3 DNA: TGTGCCAGCAGCTTCACTCCAGGGGAAGCTTTCTTT
clone size: .
D gene: .
CDR3 length: 12
J gene: TRBJ1-1
V gene: TRBV7-2

CDR3 protein: CASSEPGQAPYEAFF
CDR3 DNA: TGTGCCAGCAGTGAACCTGGACAGGCACCTTATGAAGCTTTCTTT
clone size: .
D gene: TRBD1
CDR3 length: 15
J gene: TRBJ1-1
V gene: TRBV25-1

CDR3 protein: CASSPLGRGQWANVLTF
CDR3 DNA: TGTGCCAGCAGCCCCTTGGGCAGGGGGCAGTGGGCCAACGTCCTGACTTTC
clone size: .
D gene: TRBD1
CDR3 length: 17
J gene: TRBJ2-6
V gene: TRBV5-5

CDR3 protein: CASSLRASAKASPYEQYF
CDR3 DNA: TGTGCCAGCAGTTTAAGGGCTAGCGCAAAAGCCAGCCCCTACGAGCAGTACTTC
clone size: .
D gene: .
CDR3 length: 18
J gene: TRBJ2-7
V gene: TRBV27

CDR3 protein: CASSLEDSAAYEQYF
CDR3 DNA: TGTGCCAGCAGCTTAGAGGATAGCGCCGCCTACGAGCAGTACTTC
clone size: .
D gene: .
CDR3 length: 15
J gene: TRBJ2-7
V gene: TRBV7-2

CDR3 protein: CASSFSRWSEQYF
CDR3 DNA: TGTGCCAGCAGCTTTAGTCGGTGGAGCGAGCAGTACTTC
clone size: .
D gene: .
CDR3 length: 13
J gene: TRBJ2-7
V gene: TRBV7-9

CDR3 protein: CASSTDRGRGTEAFF
CDR3 DNA: TGTGCCAGCAGTACCGACAGGGGAAGAGGGACTGAAGCTTTCTTT
clone size: .
D gene: TRBD1
CDR3 length: 15
J gene: TRBJ1-1
V gene: TRBV6-5

CDR3 protein: CASSSTGTGQYEQYF
CDR3 DNA: TGTGCCAGCAGTTCCACTGGGACAGGGCAGTACGAGCAGTACTTC
clone size: .
D gene: TRBD1
CDR3 length: 15
J gene: TRBJ2-7
V gene: TRBV6-5

CDR3 protein: CASSSGVGSNQPQHF
CDR3 DNA: TGTGCCAGCTCATCGGGAGTTGGTAGCAATCAGCCCCAGCATTTT
clone size: .
D gene: .
CDR3 length: 15
J gene: TRBJ1-5
V gene: TRBV18

CDR3 protein: CASSQDPGTGGLNEQFF
CDR3 DNA: TGTGCCAGCAGCCAAGATCCTGGGACAGGGGGCTTAAATGAGCAGTTCTTC
clone size: .
D gene: TRBD1
CDR3 length: 17
J gene: TRBJ2-1
V gene: TRBV14

CDR3 protein: CASSLRGTRVTEAFF
CDR3 DNA: TGTGCCAGCAGCCTGCGGGGAACGAGGGTCACTGAAGCTTTCTTT
clone size: .
D gene: .
CDR3 length: 15
J gene: TRBJ1-1
V gene: TRBV5-4

CDR3 protein: CASSGEDETQYF
CDR3 DNA: TGTGCCAGCTCGGGAGAGGATGAGACCCAGTACTTC
clone size: .
D gene: .
CDR3 length: 12
J gene: TRBJ2-5
V gene: TRBV18

CDR3 protein: CASTREGAGEKLFF
CDR3 DNA: TGTGCCAGCACCCGCGAGGGGGCGGGTGAAAAACTGTTTTTT
clone size: .
D gene: TRBD1
CDR3 length: 14
J gene: TRBJ1-4
V gene: TRBV2

CDR3 protein: CASSFESNEKLFF
CDR3 DNA: TGTGCCAGCAGTTTCGAGAGTAATGAAAAACTGTTTTTT
clone size: medium-sized
D gene: .
CDR3 length: 13
J gene: TRBJ1-4
V gene: TRBV27

CDR3 protein: CASSGLADSYNEQFF
CDR3 DNA: TGCGCCAGCTCCGGACTAGCGGACTCCTACAATGAGCAGTTCTTC
clone size: .
D gene: TRBD2
CDR3 length: 15
J gene: TRBJ2-1
V gene: TRBV5-1

CDR3 protein: CSVEGTSRAGTDTQYF
CDR3 DNA: TGCAGCGTTGAAGGGACTAGCCGGGCCGGGACAGATACGCAGTATTTT
clone size: once
D gene: TRBD2
CDR3 length: 16
J gene: TRBJ2-3
V gene: TRBV29-1

CDR3 protein: CASSPPALTGPNEQFF
CDR3 DNA: TGTGCCAGCTCACCACCGGCTTTAACAGGGCCAAATGAGCAGTTCTTC
clone size: .
D gene: .
CDR3 length: 16
J gene: TRBJ2-1
V gene: TRBV18

CDR3 protein: CAIRGGQGHGYTF
CDR3 DNA: TGTGCCATCAGGGGGGGACAGGGCCATGGCTACACCTTC
clone size: few
D gene: TRBD1
CDR3 length: 13
J gene: TRBJ1-2
V gene: TRBV10-3

CDR3 protein: CASTKMTGMNTEAFF
CDR3 DNA: TGTGCCAGCACCAAGATGACGGGTATGAACACTGAAGCTTTCTTT
clone size: .
D gene: .
CDR3 length: 15
J gene: TRBJ1-1
V gene: TRBV6-6

CDR3 protein: CASSFQGESNQPQHF
CDR3 DNA: TGCGCCAGCAGCTTTCAGGGGGAAAGCAATCAGCCCCAGCATTTT
clone size: .
D gene: TRBD1
CDR3 length: 15
J gene: TRBJ1-5
V gene: TRBV5-1